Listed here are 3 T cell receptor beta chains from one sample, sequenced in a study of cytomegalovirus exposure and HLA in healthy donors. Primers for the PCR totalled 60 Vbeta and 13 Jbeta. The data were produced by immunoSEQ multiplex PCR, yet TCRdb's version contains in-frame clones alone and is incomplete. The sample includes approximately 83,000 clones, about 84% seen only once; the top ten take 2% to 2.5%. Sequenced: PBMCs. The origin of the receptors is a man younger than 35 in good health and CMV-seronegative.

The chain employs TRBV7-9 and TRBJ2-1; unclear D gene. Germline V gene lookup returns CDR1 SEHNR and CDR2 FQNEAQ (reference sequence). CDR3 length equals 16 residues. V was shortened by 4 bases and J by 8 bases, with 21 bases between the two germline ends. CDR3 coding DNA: TGTGCCAGCAGCTCACCGATCGGAAAGAACCAGGATGAGCAGTTCTTC. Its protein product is CASSSPIGKNQDEQFF.

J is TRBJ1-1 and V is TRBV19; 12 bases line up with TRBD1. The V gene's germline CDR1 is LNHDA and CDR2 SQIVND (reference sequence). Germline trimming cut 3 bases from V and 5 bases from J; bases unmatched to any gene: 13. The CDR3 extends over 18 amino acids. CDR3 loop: CASSIARGTGGAPTEAFF. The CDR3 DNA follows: TGTGCCAGTAGTATTGCCAGGGGGACAGGGGGCGCCCCGACTGAAGCTTTCTTT.

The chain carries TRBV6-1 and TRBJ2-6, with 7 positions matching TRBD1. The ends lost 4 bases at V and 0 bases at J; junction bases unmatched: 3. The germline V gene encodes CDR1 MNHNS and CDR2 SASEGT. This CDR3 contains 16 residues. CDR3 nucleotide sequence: TGTGCCAGCAGTGCGACAGGGATCTCTGGGGCCAACGTCCTGACTTTC. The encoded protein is CASSATGISGANVLTF.